This T cell receptor beta chain stems from a study of blood T cells in healthy people across ages. Whole-study results and caveats: TCR beta diversity tracked closely with naive T cell percentage. The fall in TCR beta diversity per million T cells was roughly linear with age.

Concerning this clonotype itself: Antigen specificity is unknown.

V was pared by 6 bases and J by 9 bases, with 14 bases of the junction left unmatched. Per germline, CDR1 MNHEY and CDR2 SVGAGI. This CDR3 is 15 amino acids long. The authors ran a second PCR of about 6 to 12 cycles using a sample-barcoded 5' primer and a J-beta primer mix. Tagging of each cDNA molecule was performed by a template-switch adaptor with 12 random nucleotides. Each CDR3 protein gets one entry after TCRdb re-called the 5' RACE reads with MiXCR. Of about 1.4 million distinct CDR3 sequences listed, approximately 59% were seen once; the top ten hold more than 6%. This TCR was recovered from a man between 18 and 35 years old in good health. The rearrangement links TRBV6-5 to TRBJ2-1; 7 bases align to TRBD1. Sequencing was carried out using blood. The CDR3 DNA follows: TGTGCCAGCAGCCAACGCGGACAGGAGGCGAGTGAGCAGTTCTTC. Its translation: CASSQRGQEASEQFF.